A single sample gave rise to the 30 T cell receptor beta chains below, sequenced in a study of cytomegalovirus exposure and HLA in healthy donors. The PCR contained 60 Vbeta and 13 Jbeta primers. Measured with immunoSEQ multiplex PCR; TCRdb has only the in-frame clones, and not every one. The sample includes some 190,000 clones, 81% of them seen just once. The specimen was PBMCs. The receptors originated from a man aged 18 to 35 in good health and CMV-seronegative.

This chain joins TRBV2 and TRBJ2-1; D gene uncertain. The length of the CDR3 is 14 residues. Germline V CDR1 and CDR2: SNHLY, FYNNEI. V dropped 8 bases and J dropped 10 bases, with 21 bases sitting between them. CDR3 region: CASYEKRLEREQFF. Written as DNA, the CDR3 is TGTGCCAGCTATGAGAAAAGACTTGAACGGGAGCAGTTCTTC. Full variable domain (rest looked up from reference TRBV2 and TRBJ2-1): EPEVTQTPSHQVTQMGQEVILRCVPISNHLYFYWYRQILGQKVEFLVSFYNNEISEKSEIFDDQFSVERPDGSNFTLKIRSTKLEDSAMYFCASYEKRLEREQFFGPGTRLTVL.

In its sample, this clone was seen a few times. This chain joins TRBV7-3 and TRBJ2-7, with D maybe TRBD2 (6 bases). This CDR3 has 14 amino acids. The V end lost 5 bases, the J end lost 2 bases, and 13 bases lay between the germline ends. CDR1 is SGHTA and CDR2 is FQGTGA in the germline V gene. The CDR3 nucleotides read TGTGCCAGCAGCCCCGACGGCGGGACCTACGAGCAGTACTTC. This codes for CASSPDGGTYEQYF.

The chain has TRBV7-8 and TRBJ2-4; no clear D. Germline V gene lookup returns CDR1 SGHVS and CDR2 FQNEAQ. The CDR3 contains 12 residues. Deletions cut 5 bases from V and 11 bases from J, with 13 bases between. The CDR3 DNA is TGTGCCAGCAGCACGAGAGGTGGCTTTCAGTACTTC. Translated, it gives CASSTRGGFQYF. Full variable domain (missing parts from reference TRBV7-8 and TRBJ2-4): GAGVSQSPRYKVAKRGQDVALRCDPISGHVSLFWYQQALGQGPEFLTYFQNEAQLDKSGLPSDRFFAERPEGSVSTLKIQRTQQEDSAVYLCASSTRGGFQYFGAGTRLSVL.

J is TRBJ2-2 and V is TRBV5-1; a weak D match, TRBD2 (7 bases). With 2 bases removed from V and 3 bases from J, the gap between germline ends came to 14 bases. Germline V CDR1 and CDR2: SGHRS, YFSETQ. This CDR3 has 16 amino acids. The chain's CDR3 is CASSLRRGGDTGELFF. The CDR3 nucleotides read TGCGCCAGCAGCTTACGAAGGGGGGGGGACACCGGGGAGCTGTTTTTT.

This clone was counted between two and nine times. The chain carries TRBV7-2 and TRBJ2-1; the match to TRBD2 covers 7 bases. V shed 0 bases and J 2 bases; nucleotides not matched to a gene: 7. Germline CDR1 reads SGHTA; CDR2 reads FQGNSA. The CDR3 extends over 17 amino acids. CDR3 nucleotide sequence: TGTGCCAGCAGCTTAGCGGGAGGGCCTATCGCCTACAATGAGCAGTTCTTC. Its protein is CASSLAGGPIAYNEQFF.

The chain recombines TRBV7-3 with TRBJ2-2, with D perhaps TRBD1 (5 bases). Germline V gene sequence: CDR1 SGHTA, CDR2 FQGTGA. Trimming took 3 bases from V and 2 from J, leaving 13 bases between them. The CDR3 consists of 16 residues. CDR3 amino acids: CASSLGLRGNTGELFF. The CDR3 bases are TGTGCCAGCAGCTTGGGGTTAAGGGGAAACACCGGGGAGCTGTTTTTT.

The chain couples TRBV29-1 to TRBJ2-1, with D perhaps matching TRBD2 (6 bases). V shed 1 base and J shed 10 bases, with 14 bases lying between them. CDR1 and CDR2 from the germline V gene are SQVTM and ANQGSEA. The CDR3 totals 13 residues. In DNA, the CDR3 is TGCAGCGTTGAAGGAACGTCGGGGGTCGAGCAGTTCTTC. Translation gives CSVEGTSGVEQFF.

The chain employs TRBV7-9 and TRBJ1-2; 8 bases match TRBD1. Germline CDR1 SEHNR, CDR2 FQNEAQ (reference sequence). V lost 1 base and J lost 7; bases outside the gene matches: 11. The CDR3 is made up of 16 amino acids. In DNA, the CDR3 is TGTGCCAGCAGCTTAGGGGGGGGACAGGAGTCCTCTGGCTACACCTTC. Its protein is CASSLGGGQESSGYTF.

This chain connects TRBV5-6 to TRBJ2-5; no definite D call. Trimming removed 2 bases at V and 2 bases at J, with 7 bases between. This CDR3 has 13 amino acids. Germline V lookup: CDR1 SGHDT, CDR2 YYEEEE. The CDR3 loop reads CASSFTVQETQYF. The CDR3 nucleotides are TGTGCCAGCAGCTTTACAGTACAAGAGACCCAGTACTTC. Full variable domain (remainder filled in from reference TRBV5-6 and TRBJ2-5): DAGVTQSPTHLIKTRGQQVTLRCSPKSGHDTVSWYQQALGQGPQFIFQYYEEEERQRGNFPDRFSGHQFPNYSSELNVNALLLGDSALYLCASSFTVQETQYFGPGTRLLVL.

The chain uses TRBV2 and TRBJ2-1; TRBD1 aligns across 8 bases. This CDR3 contains 18 residues. CDR1 SNHLY and CDR2 FYNNEI come from the germline V gene. V dropped 8 bases and J dropped 9; count of bases not matched to a gene: 24. The CDR3 loop reads CASLVNIGTGRRAGEQFF. In DNA form, the CDR3 reads TGTGCCAGCCTGGTGAATATTGGGACAGGTCGACGGGCGGGTGAGCAGTTCTTC.

The chain uses TRBV21-1 and TRBJ2-4; TRBD2, as called in the table, went unchecked against the DNA. TRBV21-1 has pseudogene status. CDR3 length equals 16 residues. The CDR3 sequence is CALKGLAGAAKNIQYF. The CDR3 DNA sequence: TGTGCCCTAAAAGGACTAGCGGGGGCCGCCAAAAACATTCAGTACTTC.

This sequence joins TRBV5-4 and TRBJ2-5, with D tentatively TRBD1 (5 bases). V dropped 5 bases and J dropped 2 bases, with 13 bases sitting between them. Germline values: CDR1 SGHNT, CDR2 YYREEE (reference sequence). The CDR3 consists of 14 residues. The chain's CDR3 is CASRVQGSQETQYF. CDR3 bases: TGTGCCAGCAGAGTTCAGGGATCTCAAGAGACCCAGTACTTC.

The rearrangement joins TRBV5-8 to TRBJ1-4, with 10 bases fitting TRBD1. Germline CDR1 SGHTS, CDR2 YDEGEE. The J segment lost 5 bases and the V segment lost 4 bases, leaving 8 bases of the junction unmatched. The CDR3 length is 16 residues. CDR3 region: CASSRGQGVRNEKLFF. CDR3 DNA: TGTGCCAGCAGCCGCGGACAGGGGGTGAGAAATGAAAAACTGTTTTTT.

This clone was detected only once. The chain joins TRBV6-6 to TRBJ1-6; 10 bases line up with TRBD1. V lost 6 bases and J lost 9; bases outside the gene matches: 5. The V gene's germline CDR1 is MNHNY and CDR2 SVGAGI (reference sequence). This CDR3 has 14 residues. CDR3 in amino acids: CASRGQGVSSPLHF. The CDR3 region has the DNA TGTGCCAGCAGAGGACAGGGGGTGAGTTCACCCCTCCACTTT.

The chain recombines TRBV11-3 with TRBJ2-1, with D possibly TRBD2 on 6 matching bases. The CDR3 spans 15 residues. The germline V gene has CDR1 SGHNT and CDR2 YENEEA. Trimming took 2 bases from V and 4 from J, leaving 12 bases between them. CDR3 DNA sequence: TGTGCCAGCAGCTTATCGGACGGGGGATACAATGAGCAGTTCTTC. Translating gives CASSLSDGGYNEQFF.

This clone was recorded only once. The CDR3: CASSQDLGQLAKNIQYF. CDR3 nucleotide sequence: TGCGCCAGCAGCCAAGATCTGGGGCAGCTAGCCAAAAACATTCAGTACTTC. The chain employs TRBV4-3 and TRBJ2-4; TRBD1 is a possible D gene (5 bases). This CDR3 has 17 amino acids. Between the trimmed V and J ends, which lost 0 bases and 0 bases, there was a span of 12 bases. The V gene's germline CDR1 is LGHNA and CDR2 YSLEER.

This clone was seen a handful of times. The chain carries TRBV29-1 and TRBJ1-4; the D is unclear. Germline V gene lookup returns CDR1 SQVTM and CDR2 ANQGSEA. This CDR3 has 11 amino acids. Trimming shortened V by 4 bases and J by 6 bases, and 6 bases separated the two germline ends. The CDR3 DNA follows: TGCAGCGTTGCCGGGTATGAAAAACTGTTTTTT. This sequence encodes CSVAGYEKLFF.

This chain joins TRBV11-3 and TRBJ2-2, with 9 bases aligning to TRBD1. V was pared by 4 bases and J by 3 bases, with 6 bases of the junction left unmatched. This CDR3 is 16 amino acids long. Germline CDR1 reads SGHNT; CDR2 reads YENEEA. CDR3 sequence: CASSSGQGMDTGELFF. The CDR3 DNA sequence: TGTGCCAGCAGCTCGGGACAGGGTATGGACACCGGGGAGCTGTTTTTT.

The V call is TRBV4-3, the J call TRBJ1-1, with TRBD1 identical over 8 bases. The germline gives CDR1 LGHNA, CDR2 YSLEER. CDR3 length: 14 residues. Trimming at V came to 4 bases and at J to 4 bases, leaving 5 bases not matched to a gene. The CDR3 is CASSPQTGGTEAFF. In DNA form, the CDR3 reads TGCGCCAGCAGCCCCCAAACAGGGGGCACTGAAGCTTTCTTT.

This clone turned up a few times. The rearrangement links TRBV19 to TRBJ1-1; D not resolved. The CDR3 runs 13 residues. Looked up from germline, CDR1 is LNHDA and CDR2 is SQIVND (reference sequence). With 7 bases removed from V and 1 base from J, the gap between germline ends came to 10 bases. CDR3 amino acids: CASNPRGNTEAFF. The CDR3 region has the DNA TGTGCCAGTAACCCTCGGGGGAACACTGAAGCTTTCTTT.

The V gene is TRBV14, the J gene TRBJ2-1; 10 bases agree with TRBD1. Germline V CDR1 and CDR2: SGHDN, FVKESK. This CDR3 has 14 residues. J was trimmed by 12 bases and V by 8 bases; bases with no gene match: 13. The CDR3 sequence is CASSRQGAAQMQFF. DNA for the CDR3: TGTGCCAGCTCTCGACAGGGGGCGGCCCAGATGCAGTTCTTC.

The CDR3 protein is CASSQGDSHYEQYF. The DNA for the CDR3 is TGTGCCAGCAGCCAAGGGGACAGTCATTACGAGCAGTACTTC. V gene TRBV14 combines with J gene TRBJ2-7; 7 bases agree with TRBD1. Germline loops: CDR1 SGHDN, CDR2 FVKESK. The V segment lost 1 base and the J segment 4 bases; nucleotides outside the gene matches: 4. The CDR3 loop spans 14 amino acids.

The chain joins TRBV5-6 to TRBJ1-1; a weak D match, TRBD1 (5 bases). Germline V gene data show CDR1 as SGHDT and CDR2 as YYEEEE. V dropped 0 bases and J dropped 4 bases, with 22 bases sitting between them. This CDR3 is 18 amino acids long. CDR3 sequence: CASSLGVAGQGGTTEAFF. CDR3 DNA: TGTGCCAGCAGCTTGGGCGTGGCAGGGCAAGGCGGAACCACTGAAGCTTTCTTT.

This chain joins TRBV4-2 and TRBJ2-3; 8 bases are a match to TRBD2. J gave up 3 bases and V 4 bases, and 9 bases lay outside the gene matches. The CDR3 is 16 amino acids. Germline loops: CDR1 LGHNA, CDR2 YNFKEQ. This CDR3 reads CASSPGGSSGTDTQYF. The CDR3 nucleotides are TGTGCCAGCAGCCCGGGCGGGTCTAGCGGGACAGATACGCAGTATTTT.

This clone was observed once. The J gene is TRBJ1-1, the V gene TRBV5-6; weak D call: TRBD1 (6 bases). Germline V CDR1 and CDR2: SGHDT, YYEEEE. The germline V and J ends were trimmed by 4 bases and 3 bases, with 13 bases remaining between them. The CDR3 runs to 14 residues. In DNA, the CDR3 is TGTGCCAGCAGCGGCAGGGGTGGTTACACTGAAGCTTTCTTT. Its translation: CASSGRGGYTEAFF.

The rearrangement uses TRBV19 and TRBJ2-1, with D tentatively TRBD2 (6 bases). CDR3 length: 11 residues. CDR1 is LNHDA and CDR2 is SQIVND in the germline V gene (reference sequence). V was pared by 10 bases and J by 7 bases, with 11 bases between. The CDR3 protein is CATRRENEQFF. The CDR3 DNA reads TGTGCCACCAGACGGGAGAATGAGCAGTTCTTC.

V is TRBV6-5 and J is TRBJ2-7; D is unresolved. This CDR3 contains 11 residues. From germline, CDR1 is MNHEY and CDR2 SVGAGI. Deletions cut 6 bases from V and 1 base from J, with 4 bases between. CDR3 protein: CASSTSYEQYF. The CDR3 nucleotides read TGTGCCAGCAGCACATCCTACGAGCAGTACTTC.

The V and J genes are TRBV14 and TRBJ2-1; TRBD2 matches 9 bases. CDR3 length: 16 residues. CDR1 and CDR2 from the germline V gene are SGHDN and FVKESK. The V segment lost 3 bases and the J segment 4 bases; nucleotides outside the gene matches: 7. For the CDR3, the DNA is TGTGCCAGCAGCCAGCTCGGCGCGGGAGGGTACAATGAGCAGTTCTTC. The encoded protein is CASSQLGAGGYNEQFF. Variable domain in full (rest from reference TRBV14 and TRBJ2-1): EAGVTQFPSHSVIEKGQTVTLRCDPISGHDNLYWYRRVMGKEIKFLLHFVKESKQDESGMPNNRFLAERTGGTYSTLKVQPAELEDSGVYFCASSQLGAGGYNEQFFGPGTRLTVL.

The rearrangement uses TRBV7-9 and TRBJ2-1; no clear D gene. The V and J ends lost 5 bases and 9 bases respectively, with 17 bases between them. CDR1 is SEHNR and CDR2 is FQNEAQ in the germline V gene (reference sequence). The CDR3 has 14 amino acids. DNA for the CDR3: TGTGCCAGCAGCCAACTCGTGGCAGCAGGTGAGCAGTTCTTC. Residues: CASSQLVAAGEQFF.

The V call is TRBV30, the J call TRBJ1-5, with a possible D match to TRBD1 (5 bases). Germline values: CDR1 GTSNPN, CDR2 SVGIG (reference sequence). The CDR3 is made up of 13 amino acids. The ends were cut back, 4 bases at V and 7 bases at J, with 14 bases in the middle. The CDR3 region is CAWTPGGGQPQHF. DNA of the CDR3: TGTGCCTGGACCCCCGGCGGGGGACAGCCCCAGCATTTT.